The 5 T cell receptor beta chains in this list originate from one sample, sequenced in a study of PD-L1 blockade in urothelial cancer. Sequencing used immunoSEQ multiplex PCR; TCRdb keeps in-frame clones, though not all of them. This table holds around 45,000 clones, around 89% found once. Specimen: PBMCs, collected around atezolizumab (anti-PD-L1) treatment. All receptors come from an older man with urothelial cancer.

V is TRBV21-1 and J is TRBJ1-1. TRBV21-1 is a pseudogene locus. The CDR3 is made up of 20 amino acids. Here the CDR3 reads CASSKHRRLGTTVWNTEAFF. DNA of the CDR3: TGTGCCAGCAGCAAACATCGGAGACTAGGTACGACCGTCTGGAACACTGAAGCTTTCTTT.

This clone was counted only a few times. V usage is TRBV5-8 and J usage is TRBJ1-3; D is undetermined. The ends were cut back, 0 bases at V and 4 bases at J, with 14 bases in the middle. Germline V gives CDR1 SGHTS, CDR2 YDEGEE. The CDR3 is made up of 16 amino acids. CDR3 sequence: CASSLGSYRVGNTIYF. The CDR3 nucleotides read TGTGCCAGCAGCTTGGGGTCATACCGAGTGGGAAACACCATATATTTT.

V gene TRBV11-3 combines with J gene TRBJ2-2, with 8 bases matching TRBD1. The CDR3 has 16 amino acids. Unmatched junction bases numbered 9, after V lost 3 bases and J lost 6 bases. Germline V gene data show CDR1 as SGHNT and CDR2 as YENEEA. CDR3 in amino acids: CASSLVRGRNPGELFF. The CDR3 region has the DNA TGTGCCAGCAGCTTGGTCAGGGGGCGCAACCCCGGGGAGCTGTTTTTT. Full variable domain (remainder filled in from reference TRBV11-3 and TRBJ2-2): EAGVVQSPRYKIIEKKQPVAFWCNPISGHNTLYWYLQNLGQGPELLIRYENEEAVDDSQLPKDRFSAERLKGVDSTLKIQPAELGDSAVYLCASSLVRGRNPGELFFGEGSRLTVL.

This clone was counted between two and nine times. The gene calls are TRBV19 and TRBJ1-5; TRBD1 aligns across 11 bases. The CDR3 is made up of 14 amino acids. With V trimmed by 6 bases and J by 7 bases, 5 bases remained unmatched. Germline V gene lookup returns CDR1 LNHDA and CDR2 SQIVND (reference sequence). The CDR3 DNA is TGTGCCAGTAGCGGGGACAGGGGGTTACAGCCCCAGCATTTT. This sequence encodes CASSGDRGLQPQHF.

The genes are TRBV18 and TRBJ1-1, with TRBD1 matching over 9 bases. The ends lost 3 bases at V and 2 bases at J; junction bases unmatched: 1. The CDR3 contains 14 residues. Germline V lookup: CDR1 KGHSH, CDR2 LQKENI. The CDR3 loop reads CASSPGQGNTEAFF. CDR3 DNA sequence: TGTGCCAGCTCACCGGGACAGGGAAACACTGAAGCTTTCTTT.